This passage covers 25 T cell receptor beta chains from one sample sequenced in a study of blood T cell repertoires in COVID-19. Libraries were prepared by immunoSEQ multiplex PCR; TCRdb keeps only in-frame clonotypes and omits some of them. The repertoire holds about 240,000 clones, approximately 86% seen once, with about 7% in the top ten. Source material: peripheral blood. These receptors were collected from a man in his sixties who had recovered from COVID-19.

V usage is TRBV2 and J usage is TRBJ2-2, with D possibly being TRBD1 (6 bases). CDR3 length equals 14 residues. CDR1 and CDR2 from the germline V gene are SNHLY and FYNNEI. Trimming pared 5 bases from V and 3 bases from J, leaving 10 bases between. CDR3 sequence reads: CASSWGRYTGELFF. The CDR3 bases are TGTGCCAGCAGTTGGGGGCGGTACACCGGGGAGCTGTTTTTT.

The chain uses TRBV5-3 and TRBJ2-7; no reliable D call. TRBV5-3 is identified as an open reading frame with a role that is uncertain. The CDR3 runs to 10 residues. V lost 4 bases and J lost 9, with 8 bases in between. CDR3 nucleotide sequence: TGTGCCAGAAGCCGTTCGGGGCAGTACTTC. Amino acid sequence: CARSRSGQYF.

A single count supports this clone. The chain has TRBV2 and TRBJ2-7; 9 bases map to TRBD1. The CDR3 is 16 amino acids. Trimming cost V 4 bases and J 4 bases; bases outside gene matches: 11. CDR1 is SNHLY, CDR2 FYNNEI, per germline. In DNA form, the CDR3 reads TGTGCCAGCAGTGTGTTAGGGACAGGGCGGGAGTACGAGCAGTACTTC. Protein sequence: CASSVLGTGREYEQYF.

This clone was detected only once. The chain is built from TRBV30 and TRBJ1-2; possibly TRBD1 for D (5 bases). This CDR3 comprises 14 residues. V shed 6 bases and J shed 7 bases, with 21 bases lying between them. Germline V gene data show CDR1 as GTSNPN and CDR2 as SVGIG (reference sequence). The CDR3 spells CACDLGGRQGGYTF. CDR3 nucleotides: TGTGCCTGTGACTTAGGAGGGAGGCAGGGTGGCTACACCTTC.

The chain recombines TRBV30 with TRBJ2-1; D is unclear. V was clipped by 3 bases and J by 0 bases, with 12 bases between them. The CDR3 covers 15 residues. In germline, CDR1 is GTSNPN, CDR2 SVGIG (reference sequence). The CDR3: CAWRQLTSSYNEQFF. The CDR3 nucleotides are TGTGCCTGGAGGCAACTCACGAGCTCCTACAATGAGCAGTTCTTC.

This clone was counted only a few times. This sequence joins TRBV19 and TRBJ1-1; D may be TRBD1 (6 bases). Germline V gene data show CDR1 as LNHDA and CDR2 as SQIVND (reference sequence). V was trimmed by 0 bases and J by 3 bases, leaving 11 bases between them. The CDR3 is 15 amino acids. CDR3 sequence: CASSIDNAGDTEAFF. The DNA of the CDR3 is TGTGCCAGTAGTATAGATAACGCAGGGGACACTGAAGCTTTCTTT. The full variable domain, rest sourced from reference TRBV19 and TRBJ1-1, is DGGITQSPKYLFRKEGQNVTLSCEQNLNHDAMYWYRQDPGQGLRLIYYSQIVNDFQKGDIAEGYSVSREKKESFPLTVTSAQKNPTAFYLCASSIDNAGDTEAFFGQGTRLTVV.

The V gene is TRBV11-3, the J gene TRBJ2-5; 8 bases are shared with TRBD1. V shed 6 bases, J shed 4 bases, and the junction held 4 bases outside the gene matches. This CDR3 contains 13 residues. CDR1 and CDR2 (germline): SGHNT, YENEEA. The CDR3 bases are TGTGCCAGCAGTTCAGGGACAGGAGAGACCCAGTACTTC. The encoded protein is CASSSGTGETQYF.

The chain joins TRBV11-2 to TRBJ1-1; unclear D gene. Germline lookup yields CDR1 SGHAT and CDR2 FQNNGV. V was clipped by 4 bases and J by 2 bases, with 8 bases between them. The CDR3 consists of 13 residues. The CDR3 DNA follows: TGTGCCAGCAGCTCTACAGAAAACACTGAAGCTTTCTTT. This encodes CASSSTENTEAFF.

This clone occurred a few times. The rearrangement joins TRBV7-8 to TRBJ2-4; 15 nucleotides line up with TRBD2. Trimming took 4 bases from V and 0 from J; bases not matched to a gene: 10. Germline CDR1 SGHVS, CDR2 FQNEAQ. The CDR3 runs 20 residues. In DNA form, the CDR3 reads TGTGCCAGCAGCTCCGGGACTAGCGGGGGGTCTTCAATAGCCAAAAACATTCAGTACTTC. Translating it yields CASSSGTSGGSSIAKNIQYF.

The rearrangement joins TRBV3-1 (or the pseudogene TRBV3-2) to TRBJ1-5, with TRBD1 matching over 9 bases. Per the germline V gene, CDR1 is LGHDT and CDR2 is YNNKEL (reference sequence). Germline trimming cut 3 bases from V and 4 bases from J; bases unmatched to any gene: 4. This CDR3 has 15 amino acids. CDR3 DNA sequence: TGTGCCAGCAGCCAGTCACAGGGGGCAAATCAGCCCCAGCATTTT. This translates into CASSQSQGANQPQHF.

The V gene is TRBV7-9, the J gene TRBJ2-7; D is undetermined. This CDR3 contains 13 residues. V gave up 0 bases and J gave up 5 bases, with 8 bases separating them. Germline V gives CDR1 SEHNR, CDR2 FQNEAQ (reference sequence). The CDR3 protein is CASSLAELNEQYF. The CDR3, as DNA: TGTGCCAGCAGCTTAGCAGAACTCAACGAGCAGTACTTC.

This sequence joins TRBV5-1 and TRBJ2-5; D is perhaps TRBD2 (5 bases). The CDR3 is 16 residues long. V was shortened by 0 bases and J by 2 bases, with 14 bases between the two germline ends. Per germline, CDR1 SGHRS and CDR2 YFSETQ. The CDR3 here is CASSLDPAGGQETQYF. The CDR3 bases are TGCGCCAGCAGCTTGGACCCGGCGGGTGGGCAAGAGACCCAGTACTTC.

The chain recombines TRBV5-1 with TRBJ2-5; unclear D gene. Germline V gives CDR1 SGHRS, CDR2 YFSETQ. The CDR3 runs to 14 residues. Trimming pared 4 bases from V and 5 bases from J, leaving 15 bases between. CDR3 residues: CASSPAAGSETQYF. Written as DNA, the CDR3 is TGCGCCAGCAGCCCGGCCGCAGGTTCGGAGACCCAGTACTTC.

The V and J genes are TRBV3-1 (or the pseudogene TRBV3-2) and TRBJ2-1; D gene uncertain. CDR1 and CDR2 from the germline V gene are LGHDT and YNNKEL (reference sequence). This CDR3 contains 15 residues. V gave up 4 bases and J gave up 2 bases, with 12 bases separating them. CDR3 DNA sequence: TGTGCCAGCAGCCCAGCGAGACGGGCCTACAATGAGCAGTTCTTC. It specifies CASSPARRAYNEQFF.

V and J are TRBV18 and TRBJ1-1; D remains unclear. This CDR3 is 15 amino acids long. The germline V and J ends were trimmed by 2 bases and 1 base, with 11 bases remaining between them. CDR1 is KGHSH and CDR2 is LQKENI in the germline V gene. CDR3 protein: CASSPRGGTNTEAFF. In nucleotides, the CDR3 is TGTGCCAGCTCACCAAGAGGAGGAACGAACACTGAAGCTTTCTTT.

This clone was detected ten times or more. The chain combines TRBV28 with TRBJ1-5; no clear D. The CDR3 is made up of 14 amino acids. Trimming shortened V by 5 bases and J by 3 bases, and 11 bases separated the two germline ends. From germline, CDR1 is MDHEN and CDR2 SYDVKM. Written as DNA, the CDR3 is TGTGCCAGCAGTCGCGGGGTATTCAATCAGCCCCAGCATTTT. Its protein is CASSRGVFNQPQHF.

The rearrangement links TRBV5-1 to TRBJ2-4; possibly TRBD1 for D (5 bases). CDR1 and CDR2 (germline): SGHRS, YFSETQ. This CDR3 is 13 amino acids long. Trimming removed 4 bases at V and 6 bases at J, with 11 bases between. The CDR3: CASSQGSGNIQYF. The CDR3 bases are TGCGCCAGCAGCCAGGGATCCGGAAACATTCAGTACTTC.

V gene TRBV5-4 combines with J gene TRBJ2-4, with D perhaps matching TRBD1 (6 bases). V was clipped by 1 base and J by 4 bases, with 9 bases between them. Germline-derived CDR1 and CDR2 are SGHNT and YYREEE (reference sequence). The CDR3 is 14 residues long. The CDR3 sequence is CASSLTRGKNIQYF. The CDR3 DNA reads as TGTGCCAGCAGCTTGACCAGGGGTAAAAACATTCAGTACTTC. The full variable domain, rest sourced from reference TRBV5-4 and TRBJ2-4, is ETGVTQSPTHLIKTRGQQVTLRCSSQSGHNTVSWYQQALGQGPQFIFQYYREEENGRGNFPPRFSGLQFPNYSSELNVNALELDDSALYLCASSLTRGKNIQYFGAGTRLSVL.

The chain combines TRBV11-2 with TRBJ2-7, with 9 bases aligning to TRBD1. The CDR3 totals 17 residues. The J segment lost 3 bases and the V segment lost 5 bases, leaving 14 bases of the junction unmatched. Per the germline V gene, CDR1 is SGHAT and CDR2 is FQNNGV. CDR3 sequence (DNA): TGTGCCAGCAGCCAACCACCCAACAGGGGGCTCAACTACGAGCAGTACTTC. Translating gives CASSQPPNRGLNYEQYF.

This clone was seen once. The CDR3 DNA is TGCGCCAGCAGCTCCGGACAGCAAGCTGTAGGATCACCCCTCCACTTT. Translated: CASSSGQQAVGSPLHF. The rearrangement joins TRBV5-1 to TRBJ1-6; D is possibly TRBD1 (6 bases). Germline V gene sequence: CDR1 SGHRS, CDR2 YFSETQ. The CDR3 has 16 amino acids. Deletions cut 3 bases from V and 10 bases from J, with 20 bases between.

This chain links TRBV5-6 with TRBJ1-6; 11 nucleotides line up with TRBD1. This CDR3 has 16 amino acids. The germline V gene has CDR1 SGHDT and CDR2 YYEEEE. With 4 bases clipped from V and 4 bases from J, the junction kept 4 bases outside the gene matches. CDR3: CASSLGQGAYNSPLHF. As DNA, the CDR3 is TGTGCCAGCAGCCTAGGACAGGGGGCTTATAATTCACCCCTCCACTTT.

The rearrangement uses TRBV3-1 (or the pseudogene TRBV3-2) and TRBJ2-7, with TRBD2 matching over 9 bases. This CDR3 is 15 amino acids long. The trim removed 4 bases at V and 0 bases at J, leaving 4 bases unmatched. Germline V lookup: CDR1 LGHDT, CDR2 YNNKEL (reference sequence). DNA of the CDR3: TGTGCCAGCAGCCCGCGGGGGGGGCTCTCCTACGAGCAGTACTTC. Its protein product is CASSPRGGLSYEQYF.

V is TRBV11-3 and J is TRBJ1-1; D may be TRBD1 (6 bases). V was pared by 0 bases and J by 4 bases, with 12 bases between. The CDR3 runs to 15 residues. Germline V CDR1 and CDR2: SGHNT, YENEEA. For the CDR3, the DNA is TGTGCCAGCAGCTTAGACGGGGGCGGGGGCACTGAAGCTTTCTTT. Its translation is CASSLDGGGGTEAFF.

J is TRBJ2-1 and V is TRBV5-1, with 15 bases matching TRBD2. V lost 3 bases to trimming and J lost 3 bases; unmatched junction nucleotides: 1. Germline CDR1 reads SGHRS; CDR2 reads YFSETQ. This CDR3 comprises 16 residues. CDR3 in amino acids: CASSWTSGGVYNEQFF. The CDR3 DNA sequence: TGCGCCAGCAGCTGGACTAGCGGGGGGGTCTACAATGAGCAGTTCTTC.

This clone was seen only a few times. The genes are TRBV6-1 and TRBJ2-7; maybe TRBD1 (5 bases). This CDR3 has 16 amino acids. From germline, CDR1 is MNHNS and CDR2 SASEGT. The V end was cut by 0 bases, the J end by 3 bases, with 15 bases between. The CDR3 here is CASSEALGGAVYEQYF. Written as DNA, the CDR3 is TGTGCCAGCAGTGAAGCCCTGGGTGGGGCGGTCTACGAGCAGTACTTC.